The 20 T cell receptor beta chains presented below share a single source sample, sequenced in a study of T cell responses to AZD1222 COVID-19 vaccine. Profiling relied on immunoSEQ multiplex PCR, and the TCRdb table lists in-frame clones only, not all of them. The table shows roughly 120,000 clones, with 88% occurring only once. Material: peripheral blood, obtained 28 days after the second AZD1222 dose. These receptors came from an adult who received the AZD1222 COVID-19 vaccine.

The chain combines TRBV19 with TRBJ2-1; perhaps TRBD1 as D (6 bases). The CDR3 runs 13 residues. The V end lost 5 bases, the J end lost 6 bases, and 11 bases lay between the germline ends. CDR1 and CDR2 from the germline V gene are LNHDA and SQIVND (reference sequence). DNA for the CDR3: TGTGCCAGTAGTCCACAGGGTTTCAATGAGCAGTTCTTC. This gives the protein CASSPQGFNEQFF.

This chain uses TRBV7-9 with TRBJ2-1; D unresolved. The CDR3 covers 11 residues. Trimming pared 5 bases from V and 9 bases from J, leaving 8 bases between. Per germline, CDR1 SEHNR and CDR2 FQNEAQ (reference sequence). The CDR3 DNA sequence: TGTGCCAGCAGCCCCGCCGGTGAGCAGTTCTTC. It translates to CASSPAGEQFF.

V and J are TRBV28 and TRBJ2-5, with D maybe TRBD2 (5 bases). V was pared by 7 bases and J by 4 bases, with 13 bases between. There are 13 residues in the CDR3. Germline-derived CDR1 and CDR2 are MDHEN and SYDVKM. CDR3 sequence (DNA): TGTGCCAGCACATTCCAAGGAGGAGAGACCCAGTACTTC. It yields the protein CASTFQGGETQYF.

The V call is TRBV7-2, the J call TRBJ2-3, with D hard to call. The germline V gene has CDR1 SGHTA and CDR2 FQGNSA. Trimming removed 2 bases from V and 0 bases from J, with 12 bases in between. There are 16 residues in the CDR3. The CDR3 DNA reads as TGTGCCAGCAGCTTAATTTGGGCGATTAGCACAGATACGCAGTATTTT. Translation: CASSLIWAISTDTQYF.

The chain couples TRBV19 to TRBJ2-5; 8 nucleotides match TRBD2. The V segment lost 3 bases and the J segment 5 bases; nucleotides outside the gene matches: 11. The germline CDR1 and CDR2 sequences are LNHDA and SQIVND (reference sequence). The CDR3 runs to 16 residues. This CDR3 reads CASSIPSGGRSETQYF. Written as DNA, the CDR3 is TGTGCCAGTAGTATCCCCTCGGGAGGGAGATCGGAGACCCAGTACTTC.

The chain joins TRBV18 to TRBJ2-6; D tentatively fits TRBD1 or TRBD2 (5 bases each). Trimming pared 3 bases from V and 0 bases from J, leaving 12 bases between. This CDR3 spans 17 amino acids. Looked up from germline, CDR1 is KGHSH and CDR2 is LQKENI. The chain's CDR3 is CASSPPGRSSGANVLTF. CDR3 DNA sequence: TGTGCCAGCTCACCTCCGGGACGGAGCTCTGGGGCCAACGTCCTGACTTTC.

The rearrangement joins TRBV12-3 or TRBV12-4 to TRBJ2-3; D perhaps matches TRBD1 (5 bases). This CDR3 contains 11 residues. The V end lost 1 base, the J end lost 14 bases, and 10 bases lay between the germline ends. CDR3 DNA: TGTGCCAGCAGTTTAGTCAGGGATACGTATTTT. It codes for CASSLVRDTYF.

The rearrangement links TRBV12-3 or TRBV12-4 to TRBJ1-2; no reliable D call. Trimming took 4 bases from V and 8 from J, leaving 14 bases between them. The CDR3 extends over 13 amino acids. CDR3 sequence (DNA): TGTGCCAGCAGTTGGGAGGGAATGGGCGGCTACACCTTC. Protein product: CASSWEGMGGYTF.

This clone appeared a single time. The chain is built from TRBV19 and TRBJ2-1; D unresolved. Trimming pared 4 bases from V and 5 bases from J, leaving 9 bases between. Germline-derived CDR1 and CDR2 are LNHDA and SQIVND (reference sequence). The CDR3 is 13 residues long. CDR3 DNA sequence: TGTGCCAGTAGTACCCCCCCTCACAATGAGCAGTTCTTC. It codes for CASSTPPHNEQFF.

The chain is built from TRBV3-1 (or the pseudogene TRBV3-2) and TRBJ1-6; D is uncertain. The germline V gene has CDR1 LGHDT and CDR2 YNNKEL (reference sequence). CDR3 length: 15 amino acids. V dropped 1 base and J dropped 5 bases, with 9 bases sitting between them. The CDR3 DNA reads TGTGCCAGCAGCCAAGGTGGTCGGGATAATTCACCCCTCCACTTT. Protein sequence: CASSQGGRDNSPLHF.

V and J are TRBV12-3 or TRBV12-4 and TRBJ1-5; D uncertain. This CDR3 is built from 13 residues. The V end lost 5 bases, the J end lost 1 base, and 6 bases lay between the germline ends. CDR3 in amino acids: CASSERSNQPQHF. CDR3 coding DNA: TGTGCCAGCAGTGAAAGAAGCAATCAGCCCCAGCATTTT.

This chain links TRBV11-2 with TRBJ2-1, with D possibly matching TRBD2 (6 bases). With 1 base removed from V and 12 bases from J, the gap between germline ends came to 19 bases. Germline-derived CDR1 and CDR2 are SGHAT and FQNNGV. The CDR3 consists of 15 residues. CDR3 in DNA: TGTGCCAGCAGCTTAGGCGCAGGATCGGGGGATCGGCAGTTCTTC. Amino acid sequence: CASSLGAGSGDRQFF.

The chain joins TRBV4-1 to TRBJ1-6; 7 bases align to TRBD1. Germline-derived CDR1 and CDR2 are MGHRA and YSYEKL. With V trimmed by 0 bases and J by 9 bases, 14 bases remained unmatched. The CDR3 loop spans 18 amino acids. The CDR3 coding sequence is TGCGCCAGCAGCCAAGAGAACAACAGGGGCGGATTAGTTTCACCCCTCCACTTT. It yields the protein CASSQENNRGGLVSPLHF.

The chain uses TRBV28 and TRBJ1-3; no clear D gene. Trimming shortened V by 3 bases and J by 4 bases, and 10 bases separated the two germline ends. The CDR3 sequence is 14 residues long. CDR1 is MDHEN and CDR2 is SYDVKM in the germline V gene. The CDR3 DNA reads as TGTGCCAGCAGTTTTTGGTCCGGGGGAAACACCATATATTTT. It encodes CASSFWSGGNTIYF.

The J gene is TRBJ1-2, the V gene TRBV19, with no clear D. V lost 3 bases and J lost 0, with 11 bases in between. The germline CDR1 and CDR2 sequences are LNHDA and SQIVND (reference sequence). The CDR3 spans 15 residues. The CDR3 is CASSMGRSANYGYTF. The DNA of the CDR3 is TGTGCCAGTAGTATGGGTAGGTCGGCTAACTATGGCTACACCTTC.

The chain combines TRBV27 with TRBJ1-2; the D gene is possibly TRBD1 (5 bases). The CDR3 runs 17 residues. With 5 bases removed from V and 0 bases from J, the gap between germline ends came to 19 bases. Germline CDR1 MNHEY, CDR2 SMNVEV (reference sequence). The CDR3 sequence: CASSPRTGLLTNYGYTF. The CDR3 nucleotides read TGTGCCAGCAGTCCCAGGACGGGACTTCTGACTAACTATGGCTACACCTTC.

The genes are TRBV6-5 and TRBJ1-2; no clear D gene. V dropped 3 bases and J dropped 9 bases, with 14 bases sitting between them. The CDR3 covers 13 residues. Germline-derived CDR1 and CDR2 are MNHEY and SVGAGI. CDR3 region: CASSYGSPASYTF. The CDR3 nucleotides read TGTGCCAGCAGTTATGGCAGCCCCGCGAGCTACACCTTC.

V is TRBV28 and J is TRBJ2-5; TRBD2 agrees at 13 bases. The CDR3 runs to 18 residues. Unmatched junction bases numbered 17, after V lost 8 bases and J lost 5 bases. Germline V CDR1 and CDR2: MDHEN, SYDVKM. The CDR3 DNA reads TGTGCCAGCGACGGGTCCGGAACACTAGCGGGAGGGGCTGAGACCCAGTACTTC. Protein sequence: CASDGSGTLAGGAETQYF.

This chain links TRBV5-5 with TRBJ1-2, with D perhaps matching TRBD1 (5 bases). Germline V lookup: CDR1 SGHKS, CDR2 YYEKEE (reference sequence). V dropped 5 bases and J dropped 5 bases, with 16 bases sitting between them. The CDR3 totals 14 residues. CDR3 sequence: CASRAGTFNYGYTF. The CDR3 DNA reads as TGTGCCAGCAGGGCCGGGACCTTCAATTATGGCTACACCTTC.

As for this clone: Other DNA sequences in the sample encode the same CDR3. This sequence joins TRBV7-2 and TRBJ1-2, with 7 nucleotides matching TRBD1. This CDR3 has 15 residues. V trimming: 1 base; J trimming: 4 bases; junction bases outside the gene matches: 6. CDR1 and CDR2 (germline): SGHTA, FQGNSA. DNA of the CDR3: TGTGCCAGCAGCTTAGTGGGGGACAGCTTCTATGGCTACACCTTC. Its protein is CASSLVGDSFYGYTF.